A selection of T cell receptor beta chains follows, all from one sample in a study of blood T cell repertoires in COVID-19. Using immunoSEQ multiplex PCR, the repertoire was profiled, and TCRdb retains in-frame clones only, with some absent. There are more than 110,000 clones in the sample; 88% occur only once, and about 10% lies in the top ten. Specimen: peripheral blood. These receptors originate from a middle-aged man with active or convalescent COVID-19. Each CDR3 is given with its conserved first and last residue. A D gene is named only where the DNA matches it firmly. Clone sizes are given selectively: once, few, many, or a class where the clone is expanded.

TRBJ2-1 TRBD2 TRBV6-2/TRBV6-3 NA TGTGCCAGCAGCCCTCTCCGAGCTAGCGGGAGAAGGTACAATGAGCAGTTCTTC CASSPLRASGRRYNEQFF
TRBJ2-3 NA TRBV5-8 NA TGTGCCAGCAGCCGGACAGATACGCAGTATTTT CASSRTDTQYF
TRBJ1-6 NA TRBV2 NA TGTGCCAGCAGTGGACAGTTGAGCTCCTATAATTCACCCCTCCACTTT CASSGQLSSYNSPLHF
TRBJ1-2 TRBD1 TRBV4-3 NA TGCGCCAGCAGCCAGGACAGGGCTGGCTATGGCTACACCTTC CASSQDRAGYGYTF
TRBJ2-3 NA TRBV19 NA TGTGCCAGTAGTATTTCGTGGGCTAGCGGCACAGATACGCAGTATTTT CASSISWASGTDTQYF
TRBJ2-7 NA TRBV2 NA TGTGCCAGCAGTGAAGCGGCGGGGTCCTACGAGCAGTACTTC CASSEAAGSYEQYF
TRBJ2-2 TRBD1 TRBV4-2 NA TGTGCCAGCAGCCTTGCCCCGACAGGGAACCCCGGGGAGCTGTTTTTT CASSLAPTGNPGELFF
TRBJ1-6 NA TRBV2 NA TGTGCCAGCAGTGACCAGGGTCGGAAGGGCTCACCCCTCCACTTT CASSDQGRKGSPLHF
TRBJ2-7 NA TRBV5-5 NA TGTGCCAGCAGCTGGAGGAGGGCGAACGAGCAGTACTTC CASSWRRANEQYF
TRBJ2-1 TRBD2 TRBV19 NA TGTGCCAGTAGTCGCGACGGGAGGGCGGATGAGCAGTTCTTC CASSRDGRADEQFF
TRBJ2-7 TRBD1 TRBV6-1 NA TGTGCCAGCAGTGAAGCCGGGACAGCATCCTACGAGCAGTACTTC CASSEAGTASYEQYF
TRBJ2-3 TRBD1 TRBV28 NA TGTGCCAGCAGTTTTTCCGGGGACAGGGGTATAGATACGCAGTATTTT CASSFSGDRGIDTQYF
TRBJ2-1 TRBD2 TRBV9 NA TGTGCCAGCAGCGTAGGGGCCCTAGCGGCATACAATGAGCAGTTCTTC CASSVGALAAYNEQFF
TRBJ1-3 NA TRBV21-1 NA TGTGCCAGCAGCGATTTAGGACAGCGTCTCTCTGGAAACACCATATATTTT CASSDLGQRLSGNTIYF
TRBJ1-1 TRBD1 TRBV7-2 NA TGTGCCAGCAGTTCCGCCCGGGACAGGGGGCGAAGGAACACTGAAGCTTTCTTT CASSSARDRGRRNTEAFF
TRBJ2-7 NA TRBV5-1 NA TGCGCCAGCTCTTGGTCGACAGGAACCTACGAGCAGTACTTC CASSWSTGTYEQYF
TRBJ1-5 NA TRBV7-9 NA TGTGCCAGCAGCTTATCGGCGGGGGGTAATCAGCCCCAGCATTTT CASSLSAGGNQPQHF
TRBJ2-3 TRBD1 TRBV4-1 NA TGCGCCAGCAGCCGGGAGTTCAGGGGGCGCTTATCAGATACGCAGTATTTT CASSREFRGRLSDTQYF
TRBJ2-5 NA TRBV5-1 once TGCGCCAGCACCCCGACTAGAGAAGAGACCCAGTACTTC CASTPTREETQYF
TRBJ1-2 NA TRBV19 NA TGTGCCAGTAGTATGGGACGCGGGACCCGCTATGGCTACACCTTC CASSMGRGTRYGYTF
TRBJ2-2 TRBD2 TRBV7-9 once TGTGCCAGCAGCGCCGGGACTAGCGGGAGAAGAGCCGGGGAGCTGTTTTTT CASSAGTSGRRAGELFF
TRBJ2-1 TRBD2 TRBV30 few TGTGCCTGGACCAAGTCGGGACTAGCGGGAGATGAGCAGTTCTTC CAWTKSGLAGDEQFF
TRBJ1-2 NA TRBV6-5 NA TGTGCCAGCAGTCCCTTACCCCCTATCGGCTACACCTTC CASSPLPPIGYTF
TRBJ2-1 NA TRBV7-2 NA TGTGCCAGCAGCTTACTCCGGGGGACCTACAATGAGCAGTTCTTC CASSLLRGTYNEQFF
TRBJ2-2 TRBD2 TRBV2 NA TGTGCCAGCAGTGATAGCGGGAGCGACACCGGGGAGCTGTTTTTT CASSDSGSDTGELFF
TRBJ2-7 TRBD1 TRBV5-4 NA TGTGCCAGCAGCCCTATCGGGACAGGGGGCTACGAGCAGTACTTC CASSPIGTGGYEQYF
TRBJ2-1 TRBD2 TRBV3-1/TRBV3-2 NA TGTGCCAGCAGCCAAGTATTACTAGCGGGAGTCAATGAGCAGTTCTTC CASSQVLLAGVNEQFF